Presented here are 32 T cell receptor beta chains from one specimen sequenced in a study of blood T cell repertoires in COVID-19. Repertoires were generated with immunoSEQ multiplex PCR, while TCRdb's copy carries only in-frame clones and drops some. The table includes roughly 170,000 clones, about four fifths detected once. The sample taken for sequencing was PBMCs or T cells enriched from blood (not recorded which). Receptor source: a woman aged 45-59 years in a cohort exposed to, infected with or recovered from COVID-19 (not recorded which).

The genes are TRBV24-1 and TRBJ2-7; perhaps TRBD2 as D (6 bases). CDR1 KGHDR and CDR2 SFDVKD come from the germline V gene. V shed 6 bases and J shed 2 bases, with 13 bases lying between them. This CDR3 is 14 amino acids long. The CDR3 protein is CATSQSGRAYEQYF. DNA of the CDR3: TGTGCCACCAGTCAGAGCGGGCGGGCCTACGAGCAGTACTTC.

This chain uses TRBV28 with TRBJ1-2; no clear D gene. There are 14 residues in the CDR3. Germline lookup yields CDR1 MDHEN and CDR2 SYDVKM. Trimming left V 1 base short and J 8 bases short, with 14 bases between. The CDR3 nucleotides read TGTGCCAGCAGTTTATCGTCCGGAGTCGGCGGCTACACCTTC. As protein: CASSLSSGVGGYTF.

This clone was seen a handful of times. The CDR3 DNA follows: TGTGCCAGCAGACCCGGGACTAGCGGCCCAGTAATCCAAGAGACCCAGTACTTC. Its translation is CASRPGTSGPVIQETQYF. This rearrangement joins TRBV21-1 to TRBJ2-5; the table's D call of TRBD2 was not tested on the DNA. TRBV21-1 is shown as a pseudogene. The CDR3 covers 18 residues.

The chain carries TRBV7-2 and TRBJ2-5; D not certain. Germline V gives CDR1 SGHTA, CDR2 FQGNSA. V was shortened by 0 bases and J by 1 base, with 6 bases between the two germline ends. The CDR3 totals 14 residues. The CDR3 DNA sequence: TGTGCCAGCAGCTTAGCTAGACTCCAAGAGACCCAGTACTTC. It codes for CASSLARLQETQYF. The whole variable domain, filled in from reference TRBV7-2 and TRBJ2-5, reads GAGVSQSPSNKVTEKGKDVELRCDPISGHTALYWYRQSLGQGLEFLIYFQGNSAPDKSGLPSDRFSAERTGGSVSTLTIQRTQQEDSAVYLCASSLARLQETQYFGPGTRLLVL.

The J gene is TRBJ1-3, the V gene TRBV19, with 7 bases aligning to TRBD1. This CDR3 has 14 residues. The V gene end was trimmed by 3 bases and the J gene end by 7 bases; junction bases not matched to a gene: 6. In germline, CDR1 is LNHDA, CDR2 SQIVND (reference sequence). The CDR3 sequence: CASSIGGQRNTIYF. The CDR3 DNA is TGTGCCAGTAGTATCGGGGGACAGCGGAACACCATATATTTT.

The V call is TRBV19, the J call TRBJ1-4; 10 bases match TRBD1. CDR1 LNHDA and CDR2 SQIVND come from the germline V gene (reference sequence). Trimming at V came to 11 bases and at J to 10 bases, leaving 10 bases not matched to a gene. The CDR3 extends over 13 amino acids. CDR3 in DNA: TGTGCCGGGGCGACAGGGGGCCGAGGAAAACTGTTTTTT. Translation gives CAGATGGRGKLFF.

V and J are TRBV28 and TRBJ1-2, with 7 bases matching TRBD1. Looked up from germline, CDR1 is MDHEN and CDR2 is SYDVKM. The CDR3 runs to 14 residues. The V gene end was trimmed by 4 bases and the J gene end by 8 bases; junction bases not matched to a gene: 10. CDR3 sequence reads: CASSSPRQGDGYTF. In DNA form, the CDR3 reads TGTGCCAGCAGTTCCCCACGGCAGGGGGACGGCTACACCTTC.

V gene TRBV19 combines with J gene TRBJ2-7; a possible D gene is TRBD1 (5 bases). V lost 3 bases, J lost 4 bases, and 13 bases lay in between. Germline CDR1 is LNHDA and CDR2 is SQIVND (reference sequence). CDR3 size: 14 residues. CDR3 coding DNA: TGTGCCAGTAGTATCTCAGGGATCCCTTACGAGCAGTACTTC. Its translation is CASSISGIPYEQYF.

This chain links TRBV19 with TRBJ1-1; unclear D gene. The CDR3 length is 13 residues. V was trimmed by 4 bases and J by 0 bases, leaving 6 bases between them. The germline V gene has CDR1 LNHDA and CDR2 SQIVND (reference sequence). The CDR3 region is CASSNTMNTEAFF. In DNA form, the CDR3 reads TGTGCCAGTAGTAACACCATGAACACTGAAGCTTTCTTT.

V gene TRBV6-5 combines with J gene TRBJ2-5; D perhaps matches TRBD2 (6 bases). The CDR3 contains 14 residues. V lost 6 bases, J lost 2 bases, and 13 bases lay in between. Germline assignment: CDR1 MNHEY and CDR2 SVGAGI. CDR3 sequence: CASSWAAGQETQYF. CDR3 sequence (DNA): TGTGCCAGCAGCTGGGCCGCGGGACAAGAGACCCAGTACTTC.

The chain carries TRBV27 and TRBJ2-2; D possibly corresponds to TRBD1 (6 bases). Germline V CDR1 and CDR2: MNHEY, SMNVEV (reference sequence). The ends were cut back, 8 bases at V and 3 bases at J, with 16 bases in the middle. There are 15 residues in the CDR3. The CDR3 DNA is TGTGCCAGCGGAGGACGGACAGCTTACACCGGGGAGCTGTTTTTT. This gives the protein CASGGRTAYTGELFF.

This chain connects TRBV28 to TRBJ1-2, with TRBD1 matching 10 bases. Per the germline V gene, CDR1 is MDHEN and CDR2 is SYDVKM. This CDR3 is 16 amino acids long. Germline trimming cut 4 bases from V and 1 base from J; bases unmatched to any gene: 6. The CDR3 protein is CASSSDRGSHNYGYTF. CDR3 bases: TGTGCCAGCAGTTCGGACAGGGGGAGCCATAACTATGGCTACACCTTC.

This clone was observed once. This chain connects TRBV18 to TRBJ2-7, with 11 bases that match TRBD2. The CDR3 consists of 14 residues. With V trimmed by 6 bases and J by 5 bases, 6 bases remained unmatched. Looked up from germline, CDR1 is KGHSH and CDR2 is LQKENI. The CDR3 DNA sequence: TGTGCCAGCTCGGCTAGCGGGGGGCGAAACGAGCAGTACTTC. Translated, it gives CASSASGGRNEQYF.

The chain joins TRBV27 to TRBJ2-7, with TRBD2 identical over 7 bases. The CDR3 length is 15 residues. V trimming: 5 bases; J trimming: 3 bases; junction bases outside the gene matches: 10. Germline V gene lookup returns CDR1 MNHEY and CDR2 SMNVEV (reference sequence). The CDR3 coding sequence is TGTGCCAGCAGTCTACTTCTAGCGGCAAGCTACGAGCAGTACTTC. It codes for CASSLLLAASYEQYF.

This sequence joins TRBV28 and TRBJ2-2; perhaps TRBD2 as D (6 bases). CDR3 length equals 14 residues. The V end was cut by 2 bases, the J end by 3 bases, with 7 bases between. Germline-derived CDR1 and CDR2 are MDHEN and SYDVKM. The CDR3 DNA sequence: TGTGCCAGCAGTTTAGGGGGGTACACCGGGGAGCTGTTTTTT. Translation gives CASSLGGYTGELFF.

Only one count was recorded for this clone. Here the CDR3 reads CASSLVPDTDYGYTF. In DNA, the CDR3 is TGCGCCAGCAGCTTGGTTCCAGACACAGACTATGGCTACACCTTC. The chain combines TRBV5-1 with TRBJ1-2; no clear D gene. Per germline, CDR1 SGHRS and CDR2 YFSETQ. This CDR3 is built from 15 residues. V was trimmed by 0 bases and J by 3 bases, leaving 12 bases between them.

The CDR3 region has the DNA TGTGCCAGCAGTTTAACGAACAGGGTAGGCGGCTACACCTTC. As protein: CASSLTNRVGGYTF. The V gene is TRBV27, the J gene TRBJ1-2, with D tentatively TRBD1 (6 bases). Trimming took off 2 bases at V and 8 bases at J, with 15 bases between the two ends. The CDR3 is 14 amino acids. Per the germline V gene, CDR1 is MNHEY and CDR2 is SMNVEV (reference sequence).

The chain joins TRBV5-1 to TRBJ1-2; D may be TRBD1 (5 bases). The germline V gene encodes CDR1 SGHRS and CDR2 YFSETQ. V was pared by 0 bases and J by 6 bases, with 15 bases between. This CDR3 is built from 15 residues. CDR3 residues: CASSLEGRGLDGYTF. In DNA form, the CDR3 reads TGCGCCAGCAGCTTGGAAGGACGGGGGTTGGATGGCTACACCTTC.

V gene TRBV3-1 (or the pseudogene TRBV3-2) combines with J gene TRBJ2-2, with TRBD2 matching 8 bases. Germline V CDR1 and CDR2: LGHDT, YNNKEL (reference sequence). Trimming at V came to 0 bases and at J to 5 bases, leaving 11 bases not matched to a gene. CDR3 length equals 18 residues. The CDR3 DNA is TGTGCCAGCAGCCAAGATGCAAGCGGGGGTGCGGGGACCGGGGAGCTGTTTTTT. Translation: CASSQDASGGAGTGELFF.

The chain recombines TRBV4-3 with TRBJ2-3; no reliable D call. In germline, CDR1 is LGHNA, CDR2 YSLEER. The CDR3 sequence is 14 residues long. V lost 1 base and J lost 0, with 5 bases in between. CDR3 amino acids: CASSQGPSTDTQYF. The CDR3 DNA reads as TGCGCCAGCAGCCAAGGTCCAAGCACAGATACGCAGTATTTT.

V gene TRBV5-5 combines with J gene TRBJ1-2; TRBD1 matches 7 bases. CDR3 length equals 14 residues. Germline V lookup: CDR1 SGHKS, CDR2 YYEKEE (reference sequence). Losses at the gene ends were 0 bases for V and 4 bases for J; bases not matched to a gene: 3. The CDR3 DNA follows: TGTGCCAGCAGCTTGGAACAGGGGAGCTATGGCTACACCTTC. This translates into CASSLEQGSYGYTF. Complete variable domain (other parts from reference TRBV5-5 and TRBJ1-2): DAGVTQSPTHLIKTRGQQVTLRCSPISGHKSVSWYQQVLGQGPQFIFQYYEKEERGRGNFPDRFSARQFPNYSSELNVNALLLGDSALYLCASSLEQGSYGYTFGSGTRLTVV.

The chain uses TRBV2 and TRBJ1-2, with 10 bases that match TRBD1. Looked up from germline, CDR1 is SNHLY and CDR2 is FYNNEI. Trimming cost V 3 bases and J 3 bases; bases outside gene matches: 7. There are 16 residues in the CDR3. The CDR3 bases are TGTGCCAGCAGTGAGCAGGACAGGGGGGGCCACTATGGCTACACCTTC. The encoded protein is CASSEQDRGGHYGYTF.

The gene calls are TRBV28 and TRBJ1-6; D call uncertain. CDR1 and CDR2 (germline): MDHEN, SYDVKM. V gave up 4 bases and J gave up 3 bases, with 16 bases separating them. The CDR3 has 17 residues. The CDR3 sequence: CASSSARLEDYNSPLHF. In DNA, the CDR3 is TGTGCCAGCAGTTCGGCAAGGTTGGAGGACTATAATTCACCCCTCCACTTT.

The J gene is TRBJ2-3, the V gene TRBV19; the D gene is possibly TRBD2 (5 bases). Between the trimmed V and J ends, which lost 3 bases and 2 bases, there was a span of 12 bases. Germline-derived CDR1 and CDR2 are LNHDA and SQIVND (reference sequence). The CDR3 consists of 15 residues. As DNA, the CDR3 is TGTGCCAGTAGTATTACGAGACTACCCACAGATACGCAGTATTTT. As protein: CASSITRLPTDTQYF.

The rearrangement uses TRBV6-5 and TRBJ1-6, with D perhaps matching TRBD1 (6 bases). V was trimmed by 0 bases and J by 15 bases, leaving 12 bases between them. Germline CDR1 is MNHEY and CDR2 is SVGAGI. The CDR3 loop spans 13 amino acids. CDR3 nucleotides: TGTGCCAGCAGTTACTCGACGGGACACTTCCTCCACTTT. This codes for CASSYSTGHFLHF.

The chain carries TRBV19 and TRBJ2-7, with D possibly matching TRBD1 (6 bases). Germline V lookup: CDR1 LNHDA, CDR2 SQIVND (reference sequence). V was trimmed by 7 bases and J by 7 bases, leaving 20 bases between them. This CDR3 has 14 residues. CDR3 residues: CASTPRGGLSEQYF. CDR3 DNA sequence: TGTGCCAGTACCCCGAGAGGGGGTTTAAGTGAGCAGTACTTC.

The chain uses TRBV4-1 and TRBJ2-7, with 7 bases fitting TRBD1. Germline V gives CDR1 MGHRA, CDR2 YSYEKL. The junction had 5 bases not matched to a gene; V was cut back by 1 base and J by 2 bases. CDR3 length: 15 residues. CDR3 loop: CASSQATGSPYEQYF. Written as DNA, the CDR3 is TGCGCCAGCAGCCAAGCGACAGGGAGCCCCTACGAGCAGTACTTC.

The CDR3 region has the DNA TGTGCCAGCAGTTTGCTGACACGTACCCTGACGTACAATGAGCAGTTCTTC. This gives the protein CASSLLTRTLTYNEQFF. V is TRBV27 and J is TRBJ2-1; D gene unclear. The germline CDR1 and CDR2 sequences are MNHEY and SMNVEV (reference sequence). Trimming cost V 3 bases and J 4 bases, with 19 bases left between them. CDR3 length equals 17 residues.

The chain combines TRBV13 with TRBJ2-2; the match to TRBD1 covers 7 bases. This CDR3 has 17 residues. V was clipped by 3 bases and J by 1 base; unmatched bases: 8. From germline, CDR1 is PRHDT and CDR2 FYEKMQ (reference sequence). CDR3 in DNA: TGTGCCAGCAGCTTTCTTTCTGGGACAGTGAACACCGGGGAGCTGTTTTTT. It yields the protein CASSFLSGTVNTGELFF.

CDR3 sequence reads: CASSVGLATNGEQFF. As DNA, the CDR3 is TGTGCCAGCAGCGTGGGACTAGCAACGAATGGGGAGCAGTTCTTC. The chain is built from TRBV9 and TRBJ2-1, with 9 bases fitting TRBD2. V dropped 2 bases and J dropped 10; count of bases not matched to a gene: 10. Germline assignment: CDR1 SGDLS and CDR2 YYNGEE. This CDR3 is built from 15 residues.

This chain links TRBV28 with TRBJ1-2; 8 positions match TRBD1. CDR3 length: 14 amino acids. V shed 2 bases and J 7 bases; nucleotides not matched to a gene: 6. CDR1 and CDR2 (germline): MDHEN, SYDVKM. The CDR3, as DNA: TGTGCCAGCAGTTTAATAGCAGGGGGCAGTGGCTACACCTTC. This codes for CASSLIAGGSGYTF.

This clone was observed a single time. J is TRBJ2-7 and V is TRBV7-2, with 10 bases that match TRBD1. The trim removed 1 base at V and 2 bases at J, leaving 8 bases unmatched. The CDR3 loop spans 17 amino acids. Germline V gene data show CDR1 as SGHTA and CDR2 as FQGNSA. As DNA, the CDR3 is TGTGCCAGCAGCTTAGGGGGATTCGGGACAGGGGCCTACGAGCAGTACTTC. Translation gives CASSLGGFGTGAYEQYF.